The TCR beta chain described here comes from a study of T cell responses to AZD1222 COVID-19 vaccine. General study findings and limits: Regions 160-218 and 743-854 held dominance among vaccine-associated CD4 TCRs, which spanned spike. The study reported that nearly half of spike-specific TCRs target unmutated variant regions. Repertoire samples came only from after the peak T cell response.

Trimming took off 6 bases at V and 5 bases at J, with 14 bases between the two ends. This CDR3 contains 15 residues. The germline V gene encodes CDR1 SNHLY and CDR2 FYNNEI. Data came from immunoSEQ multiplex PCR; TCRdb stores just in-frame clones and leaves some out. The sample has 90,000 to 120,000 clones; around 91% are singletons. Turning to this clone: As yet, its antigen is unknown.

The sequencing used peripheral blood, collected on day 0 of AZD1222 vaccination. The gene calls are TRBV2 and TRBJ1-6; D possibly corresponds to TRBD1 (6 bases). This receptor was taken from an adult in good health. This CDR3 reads CASRLRTANNSPLHF. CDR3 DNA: TGTGCCAGCAGACTCCGGACAGCTAATAATTCACCCCTCCACTTT.